This T cell receptor (beta chain) was recorded in a study of cytomegalovirus exposure and HLA in healthy donors. Trimming removed 5 bases from V and 3 bases from J, with 10 bases in between. Germline V gene sequence: CDR1 PRHDT, CDR2 FYEKMQ (reference sequence). CDR3 length equals 13 residues. With 60 Vbeta and 13 Jbeta primers, the PCR was carried out. Only in-frame clones appear in the TCRdb table, and some are missing; sequencing was by immunoSEQ multiplex PCR. This sample yields 140,000 to 150,000 clones, of which almost 80% are seen a single time; about 6.9% belongs to the top ten. The sequenced sample was PBMCs. This clonotype was obtained from a woman between 35 and 50 years old in good health and CMV-seropositive. V gene TRBV13 combines with J gene TRBJ2-5, with D perhaps TRBD2 (6 bases). The CDR3 nucleotides read TGTGCCAGCAGCCCGACGGGGGAAGAGACCCAGTACTTC. This gives the protein CASSPTGEETQYF.